The rows below give T cell receptor beta chains drawn from one sample of a study of regulatory dendritic cells for organ transplantation. This table comes from immunoSEQ multiplex PCR, and its TCRdb copy is limited to in-frame clones, with some not included. Altogether roughly 12,000 clones are present, around two thirds being singletons, with the ten largest covering under 0.8%. These receptors are not linked to any known antigen. Sequencing was carried out using naive CD4+ T cells from blood cultured with regulatory dendritic cells. The receptors were sampled from a human donor in good health. CDR3s include the opening cysteine and the closing phenylalanine or tryptophan. D genes are given only for firm matches. The size field is filled for only some rows; it gives once, few, many or a size class.

abundance	v_gene	len	d_gene	j_gene	CDR3nt	CDR3aa
-	TRBV6-1	14	-	TRBJ2-7	TGTGCCAGCAGTTCCGGGACTGTTACCTACGAGCAGTACTTC	CASSSGTVTYEQYF
once	TRBV4-2	16	TRBD2	TRBJ2-3	TGTGCCAGCAGCCCCGGTAGTTGGGCGGGGGTTAATACGCAGTATTTT	CASSPGSWAGVNTQYF
-	TRBV6-5	13	-	TRBJ1-5	TGTGCCAGCAGTCCGACACCTATTCAGCCCCAGCATTTT	CASSPTPIQPQHF
-	TRBV5-6	13	-	TRBJ2-5	TGTGCCAGCAGCTCGTTAGCCTCGGGGACCCAGTACTTC	CASSSLASGTQYF
-	TRBV19	14	-	TRBJ1-4	TGTGCCAGTAGTCGAGGGCGCGATAATGAAAAACTGTTTTTT	CASSRGRDNEKLFF
-	TRBV5-8	18	-	TRBJ2-1	TGTGCCAGCAGCTCCCTGTTCATGAACCCTAGCTCCTACAATGAGCAGTTCTTC	CASSSLFMNPSSYNEQFF
-	TRBV6-1	14	TRBD2	TRBJ2-5	TGTGCCAGCCTCCGGGGCGGGGGAGAAGAGACCCAGTACTTC	CASLRGGGEETQYF
-	TRBV6-6	15	TRBD1	TRBJ1-3	TGTGCCAGCAGACCGGGACAGGGTACAGGAAACACCATATATTTT	CASRPGQGTGNTIYF
-	TRBV19	15	-	TRBJ1-2	TGTGCCAGTAGTATAGATACGGTCTTTCACTATGGCTACACCTTC	CASSIDTVFHYGYTF
few	TRBV9	14	TRBD1	TRBJ1-2	TGTGCCAGCAGCGTAATGACAGGGAACTATGGCTACACCTTC	CASSVMTGNYGYTF
-	TRBV7-9	15	-	TRBJ1-3	TGTGCCAGCAGCTCCTCAGGGGCGGCTGGAAACACCATATATTTT	CASSSSGAAGNTIYF
-	TRBV5-8	14	TRBD2	TRBJ2-7	TGTGCCAGCAGGGAGCGGGGGGGCTCCTACGAGCAGTACTTC	CASRERGGSYEQYF
-	TRBV4-1	17	-	TRBJ1-1	TGCGCCAGCAGCCAAGGGGCACGGGGAATCATGAACACTGAAGCTTTCTTT	CASSQGARGIMNTEAFF
-	TRBV27	13	-	TRBJ2-7	TGTGCCAGCAGTTTAAGACAGGACAGACTGCAGTACTTC	CASSLRQDRLQYF
-	TRBV19	13	TRBD1	TRBJ1-1	TGTGCCAGTAGGGCCCAGGGGGTGACTGAAGCTTTCTTT	CASRAQGVTEAFF
-	TRBV7-8	12	-	TRBJ2-3	TGTGCCAGCACCGTTTCCACAGATACGCAGTATTTT	CASTVSTDTQYF
-	TRBV11-2	15	TRBD1	TRBJ1-2	TGTGCCAGCAGCTCTCCCGGACAGGGGAACTATGGCTACACCTTC	CASSSPGQGNYGYTF
-	TRBV6-1	13	TRBD2	TRBJ2-5	TGTGCCAGCAGCCTCGGACTAGCAGGGACCCAGTACTTC	CASSLGLAGTQYF
-	TRBV5-1	15	TRBD1	TRBJ2-7	TGCGCCAGCAGCCCGGGCGGGACAGGTCACTACGAGCAGTACTTC	CASSPGGTGHYEQYF
-	TRBV4-2	14	-	TRBJ2-3	TGTGCCAGCAGCCAAGATCGGAGAACGGATACGCAGTATTTT	CASSQDRRTDTQYF
-	TRBV15	16	TRBD1	TRBJ1-2	TGTGCCACCAGCAGAAGACCGGGACAGGGGGTTCTTGGCTACACCTTC	CATSRRPGQGVLGYTF
-	TRBV19	13	-	TRBJ2-2	TGTGCCAGTAGTATAGTCGGGTTGGGGGAGCTGTTTTTT	CASSIVGLGELFF
-	TRBV9	14	TRBD2	TRBJ2-3	TGTGCCAGCAGCGTAGGGACTAGCGCAGATACGCAGTATTTT	CASSVGTSADTQYF
-	TRBV19	14	TRBD1	TRBJ2-5	TGTGCCAGTAGTATACAGGGGGCGCGGGAGACCCAGTACTTC	CASSIQGARETQYF
-	TRBV18	13	TRBD1	TRBJ1-4	TGTGCCAGCTCACTTGACAGGGGTGAAAAACTGTTTTTT	CASSLDRGEKLFF
-	TRBV11-3	12	-	TRBJ2-7	TGTGCCAGCAGCTTTGGGGCGGGGGAGCAGTACTTC	CASSFGAGEQYF
once	TRBV7-3	17	-	TRBJ2-1	TGTGCCAGCAGCTTATCAGGGGGCGGGGGGGCAGTCAATGAGCAGTTCTTC	CASSLSGGGGAVNEQFF
-	TRBV9	14	-	TRBJ1-6	TGTGCCAGCAGCGTAGGGCAGGGCAATTCACCCCTCCACTTT	CASSVGQGNSPLHF
-	TRBV6-5	16	TRBD2	TRBJ2-3	TGTGCCAGCAGTTACGGCGCGGGGGGCGGGACAGATACGCAGTATTTT	CASSYGAGGGTDTQYF
once	TRBV4-2	15	-	TRBJ1-2	TGTGCCAGCAGCTTGAAAAACATTCGTAACTATGGCTACACCTTC	CASSLKNIRNYGYTF
-	TRBV2	14	-	TRBJ1-4	TGTGCCAGCAGTGAAGGGCGTGAGGGAGAAAAACTGTTTTTT	CASSEGREGEKLFF
-	TRBV14	15	-	TRBJ2-5	TGTGCCAGCAGCCAAGGACAGTGGGGCTGGGAGACCCAGTACTTC	CASSQGQWGWETQYF
-	TRBV6-6	12	-	TRBJ1-1	TGTGCCAGCAGTTCGGGGGGCACTGAAGCTTTCTTT	CASSSGGTEAFF
-	TRBV7-9	14	TRBD1	TRBJ1-4	TGTGCCAGCAGCCCGACAGGGGCTAATGAAAAACTGTTTTTT	CASSPTGANEKLFF
-	TRBV25-1	15	TRBD2	TRBJ2-7	TGTGCCAGCAGTGATCGAGCGGGGGGTACCTACGAGCAGTACTTC	CASSDRAGGTYEQYF
-	TRBV27	13	-	TRBJ1-1	TGTGCCAGCAGTCTCAGGGATTCCACTGAAGCTTTCTTT	CASSLRDSTEAFF
-	TRBV11-2	13	TRBD1	TRBJ1-2	TGTGCCAGCAGCCAGGGACAGAGCTATGGCTACACCTTC	CASSQGQSYGYTF
-	TRBV7-2	15	-	TRBJ2-5	TGTGCCAGCAGCTTATCTCGGGGGAGGCGGGAGACCCAGTACTTC	CASSLSRGRRETQYF